The following is a T cell receptor (beta chain) sequence with its context. This record comes from a study of CD8 T cells in Susac syndrome. About 0.5 to 1 ug RNA was reverse transcribed with random hexamers. Across 54 Vbeta and 13 Jbeta, TCR beta CDR3 was amplified with immunoSEQ multiplex PCR. MiXCR, applied by TCRdb to the immunoSEQ multiplex PCR reads, yields one record per CDR3 protein. The sample includes 50,000 to 55,000 distinct CDR3 sequences, approximately 95% of them seen just once. TCR beta was sequenced from blood CD8+ and CD4+ T cells. In Susac syndrome patients, recently defined diagnostic criteria for definite or probable disease were met. Negative isolation yielded CD8+ and CD4+ T cells; FACS enriched TEMRA cells. The CDR3 spans 16 residues. V was cut by 4 bases and J by 0 bases, with 13 bases left in between.

The TCR sequence derives from a human donor with Susac syndrome. Sequences were obtained from CD8+ T cells from PBMCs. The chain combines TRBV12-3 or TRBV12-4 with TRBJ2-4; a possible D gene is TRBD1 (6 bases). CDR3 sequence reads: CASSWTAILAKNIQYF. The CDR3 DNA sequence: TGTGCCAGCAGTTGGACAGCCATCCTAGCCAAAAACATTCAGTACTTC.